This paragraph covers one T cell receptor (beta chain) sequence. Sequencing of TCR beta covered CD8+ and CD4+ T cells obtained from blood. Bulk CD8+ and CD4+ cells came from magnetic negative isolation; CD8+ TEMRA by FACS. It was with random hexamers that 0.5 to 1 ug RNA was reverse transcribed. Using its own MiXCR run on the immunoSEQ multiplex PCR reads, TCRdb lists one record per CDR3 protein. The sample carries approximately 190,000 distinct CDR3 sequences, more than 85% recorded once. V lost 4 bases to trimming and J lost 6 bases; unmatched junction nucleotides: 4. CDR1 is LGHNA, CDR2 YNFKEQ, per germline. This CDR3 region has 13 residues. These data come from a study of CD8 T cells in Susac syndrome. Study in general: Sequencing included Susac syndrome patients, about 6 of them with active disease and roughly eight in remission. Each patient with Susac syndrome, at the time of blood draw, was therapy-naive, on corticosteroids, or on intravenous immunoglobulin alone.

The receptor's source is a human donor with Susac syndrome. The chain employs TRBV4-2 and TRBJ1-1; 8 bases fit TRBD1. The sequenced sample was CD8+ T cells from PBMCs. Here the CDR3 reads CASSPTGDAEAFF. For the CDR3, the DNA is TGTGCCAGCAGCCCGACAGGGGACGCTGAAGCTTTCTTT.